This entry describes one T cell receptor beta chain. This specimen comes from a study of blood T cell repertoires in COVID-19. Study information: COVID-19 samples, acute and convalescent, were from the United States, Italy and Spain. Sources were T cells, B-cell-depleted T cells, or PBMCs; the material itself was cDNA or gDNA.

Germline V gene lookup returns CDR1 SEHNR and CDR2 FQNEAQ (reference sequence). This CDR3 region has 15 residues. With V trimmed by 5 bases and J by 6 bases, 7 bases remained unmatched. Per the original data handling: Amplified reference gene primers provided the basis for estimating nucleated cell counts. Profiled with immunoSEQ multiplex PCR; TCRdb holds only in-frame clones, not every one. The V and J calls and clone size are taken from that table; D and trimming were inferred from the DNA. The table records 35,000 to 45,000 clones, under 90% of them present only once. The sequenced sample consisted of peripheral blood. The TCR sequence derives from a human donor in a cohort sampled during active COVID-19. V usage is TRBV7-9 and J usage is TRBJ1-6; 7 bases are a match to TRBD1. Here the CDR3 reads CASSLSGQANSPLHF. CDR3 sequence (DNA): TGTGCCAGCAGCCTCTCAGGACAGGCTAATTCACCCCTCCACTTT.